A single count supports the clone carrying this T cell receptor (beta chain). This CDR3 has 17 residues. CDR1 is KGHSH, CDR2 LQKENI, per germline. V lost 2 bases and J lost 0, with 14 bases in between. The template, about 550 ng total RNA, yielded TCR beta cDNA made with a constant-region primer. Three nested multiplex PCR rounds, a slightly modified ARM-PCR method, built the TCR beta libraries. PCR rounds one and two used TRBV1-TRBV30 forward primers with a C-beta reverse primer for approximately 11 cycles each. TCRdb redid the calling of the multiplex PCR reads with MiXCR, one entry per CDR3 protein. This sample has about 330,000 distinct CDR3 sequences, with about 65% found just once. These data belong to a study of tumor-infiltrating lymphocytes in primary liver carcinoma. Study details: With diameters of roughly 4 to 11 cm, tumors were stage T1-T3 N0M0.

It was unsorted whole blood that yielded blood RNA, and germline DNA was also extracted. This chain links TRBV18 with TRBJ1-5; the D is unclear. Sequenced material: peripheral blood. The source of this sequence is a man aged 40-49 years with primary liver carcinoma and hepatitis B virus infection. The CDR3 protein is CASSPIESQNSNQPQHF. The CDR3 bases are TGTGCCAGCTCACCAATTGAGAGCCAGAATAGCAATCAGCCCCAGCATTTT.